This T cell receptor beta chain stems from a study of cytomegalovirus exposure and HLA in healthy donors. Study-wide results and limits: The sole available immune exposure information was CMV serostatus. In a later analysis, HLA-associated TCR beta chains were more clonally expanded than equally common others.

Primers for the PCR totalled 60 Vbeta and 13 Jbeta. TCRdb's copy holds only in-frame clones and misses some; the assay was immunoSEQ multiplex PCR. The sample holds around 100,000 clones; around 79% are singletons and the top ten take over 4%. Concerning this clone itself: Its target is not known.

The V gene lost 5 bases and the J gene lost 2 bases, with 11 bases spanning the gap. The CDR3 has 14 residues. Germline-derived CDR1 and CDR2 are SGHAT and FQDESV (reference sequence). This clonotype originated in a man in his forties or fifties in good health and CMV-seropositive. The chain uses TRBV11-1 and TRBJ2-3; weak D call: TRBD1 (6 bases). The sample comprised PBMCs. The CDR3, as DNA: TGTGCCAGCAGCCGAGGACAGAACACAGATACGCAGTATTTT. It translates to CASSRGQNTDTQYF.